These T cell receptor beta chains were read from a single sample in a study of T-cell memory formation after mild COVID-19. TCRdb itself ran the 5' RACE reads through MiXCR, one entry per CDR3 protein. The sample holds roughly 86,000 distinct CDR3 sequences, about 15% seen once. The specimen was PBMCs or a T cell subset sorted from them (not recorded which). The receptors originated from a man aged 18 to 30 who had mild COVID-19 (a few samples of this study predate the infection). Cell type and time point are not known. CDR3s include the opening cysteine and the closing phenylalanine or tryptophan. Each record gives: V gene, J gene, D gene, clone size, CDR3 protein, CDR3 DNA. The D gene is left open where the match is weak. Expanded clones are given a class, and other clones once, few, many or no size at all.

V gene: TRBV4-1; J gene: TRBJ2-2; D gene: TRBD2; clone size: few; CDR3 protein: CASTLPRGWGTGELFF; CDR3 DNA: TGCGCCAGCACACTACCGCGGGGGTGGGGCACCGGGGAGCTGTTTTTT
V gene: TRBV27; J gene: TRBJ2-1; D gene: TRBD2; clone size: few; CDR3 protein: CASSPRTSGGATNEQFF; CDR3 DNA: TGTGCCAGCAGTCCCCGGACTAGCGGGGGGGCCACAAATGAGCAGTTCTTC
V gene: TRBV4-3; J gene: TRBJ1-2; D gene: NA; clone size: few; CDR3 protein: CASSQDRGSFYGYTF; CDR3 DNA: TGCGCCAGCAGCCAAGATCGGGGGAGCTTTTATGGCTACACCTTC
V gene: TRBV7-9; J gene: TRBJ1-1; D gene: NA; clone size: NA; CDR3 protein: CASSTGEGRWTEAFF; CDR3 DNA: TGTGCCAGCAGCACGGGCGAGGGTCGATGGACTGAAGCTTTCTTT
V gene: TRBV18; J gene: TRBJ2-5; D gene: NA; clone size: NA; CDR3 protein: CASSPVGGQETQYF; CDR3 DNA: TGTGCCAGCTCACCTGTGGGGGGCCAAGAGACCCAGTACTTC
V gene: TRBV11-2; J gene: TRBJ2-5; D gene: TRBD2; clone size: few; CDR3 protein: CASRPGLAGSARETQYF; CDR3 DNA: TGTGCCAGCAGACCCGGACTAGCGGGGTCCGCCAGAGAGACCCAGTACTTC
V gene: TRBV6-5; J gene: TRBJ1-2; D gene: NA; clone size: few; CDR3 protein: CASSYSGAGYTF; CDR3 DNA: TGTGCCAGCAGTTACTCAGGGGCTGGCTACACCTTC
V gene: TRBV7-9; J gene: TRBJ2-1; D gene: TRBD2; clone size: NA; CDR3 protein: CASSLYSGGYSYNEQFF; CDR3 DNA: TGTGCCAGCAGCTTATATAGCGGGGGGTACTCCTACAATGAGCAGTTCTTC
V gene: TRBV13; J gene: TRBJ2-2; D gene: NA; clone size: NA; CDR3 protein: CASSSFTGELFF; CDR3 DNA: TGTGCCAGCAGCTCCTTCACCGGGGAGCTGTTTTTT
V gene: TRBV12-5; J gene: TRBJ2-5; D gene: TRBD1; clone size: NA; CDR3 protein: CASGLDRGHQETQYF; CDR3 DNA: TGTGCTAGTGGTTTGGACAGGGGTCATCAAGAGACCCAGTACTTC
V gene: TRBV2; J gene: TRBJ1-6; D gene: NA; clone size: few; CDR3 protein: CASSVVGGPNSPLHF; CDR3 DNA: TGTGCCAGCAGTGTAGTGGGGGGGCCTAATTCACCCCTCCACTTT
V gene: TRBV4-1; J gene: TRBJ2-1; D gene: NA; clone size: many; CDR3 protein: CASRNSGGRNEQFF; CDR3 DNA: TGCGCCAGCCGCAACTCGGGGGGCCGGAATGAGCAGTTCTTC
V gene: TRBV6-5; J gene: TRBJ1-6; D gene: NA; clone size: few; CDR3 protein: CASSYSADSPLHF; CDR3 DNA: TGTGCCAGCAGTTACTCGGCGGATTCACCCCTCCACTTT
V gene: TRBV5-1; J gene: TRBJ2-1; D gene: NA; clone size: few; CDR3 protein: CASTWTDSYNEQFF; CDR3 DNA: TGCGCCAGCACCTGGACTGACTCCTACAATGAGCAGTTCTTC
V gene: TRBV5-1; J gene: TRBJ2-5; D gene: TRBD2; clone size: few; CDR3 protein: CASSSGLAGTFQETQYF; CDR3 DNA: TGCGCCAGCAGCTCGGGACTAGCGGGGACGTTTCAAGAGACCCAGTACTTC
V gene: TRBV9; J gene: TRBJ1-2; D gene: TRBD1; clone size: NA; CDR3 protein: CASSPHSDRVSGYTF; CDR3 DNA: TGTGCCAGCAGCCCTCATTCAGACAGGGTTAGCGGCTACACCTTC
V gene: TRBV6-5; J gene: TRBJ1-2; D gene: NA; clone size: NA; CDR3 protein: CASSYSVQAAGYTF; CDR3 DNA: TGTGCCAGCAGTTACAGTGTACAGGCGGCTGGCTACACCTTC
V gene: TRBV6-5; J gene: TRBJ1-3; D gene: NA; clone size: many; CDR3 protein: CASRGGSISGNTIYF; CDR3 DNA: TGTGCCAGCAGGGGAGGCAGTATCTCTGGAAACACCATATATTTT
V gene: TRBV5-1; J gene: TRBJ2-3; D gene: NA; clone size: few; CDR3 protein: CASRQDSTDTQYF; CDR3 DNA: TGCGCCAGCAGGCAGGACAGCACAGATACGCAGTATTTT
V gene: TRBV19; J gene: TRBJ2-1; D gene: NA; clone size: NA; CDR3 protein: CASSTPAGDFNEQFF; CDR3 DNA: TGTGCCAGTAGTACCCCCGCAGGGGACTTCAATGAGCAGTTCTTC
V gene: TRBV11-2; J gene: TRBJ2-1; D gene: NA; clone size: NA; CDR3 protein: CASSLARPGPYNEQFF; CDR3 DNA: TGTGCCAGCAGCTTAGCAAGGCCCGGTCCCTACAATGAGCAGTTCTTC
V gene: TRBV4-1; J gene: TRBJ1-1; D gene: NA; clone size: few; CDR3 protein: CASSQNGGTEAFF; CDR3 DNA: TGCGCCAGCAGCCAAAACGGGGGGACTGAAGCTTTCTTT
V gene: TRBV9; J gene: TRBJ1-4; D gene: NA; clone size: once; CDR3 protein: CASSVVGSPNEKLFF; CDR3 DNA: TGTGCCAGCAGCGTAGTAGGGAGTCCTAATGAAAAACTGTTTTTT
V gene: TRBV6-5; J gene: TRBJ1-2; D gene: TRBD1; clone size: few; CDR3 protein: CASSTTRTGNYGYTF; CDR3 DNA: TGTGCCAGCAGTACAACCCGGACAGGGAACTATGGCTACACCTTC
V gene: TRBV6-5; J gene: TRBJ2-3; D gene: NA; clone size: few; CDR3 protein: CASRSSDTQYF; CDR3 DNA: TGTGCCAGCAGGAGCTCAGATACGCAGTATTTT
V gene: TRBV7-9; J gene: TRBJ2-1; D gene: TRBD1; clone size: NA; CDR3 protein: CASSLAQGIHNEQFF; CDR3 DNA: TGTGCCAGCAGCTTAGCACAGGGGATCCACAATGAGCAGTTCTTC
V gene: TRBV5-6; J gene: TRBJ2-3; D gene: NA; clone size: few; CDR3 protein: CASSSSDRGVTDTQYF; CDR3 DNA: TGTGCCAGCAGCTCCTCGGACCGAGGGGTCACAGATACGCAGTATTTT
V gene: TRBV4-1; J gene: TRBJ1-5; D gene: NA; clone size: NA; CDR3 protein: CASSPLLSNQPQHF; CDR3 DNA: TGCGCCAGCAGCCCATTGCTTAGCAATCAGCCCCAGCATTTT
V gene: TRBV7-8; J gene: TRBJ2-7; D gene: NA; clone size: NA; CDR3 protein: CASSNRVTYEQYF; CDR3 DNA: TGTGCCAGCTCTAACAGGGTAACCTACGAGCAGTACTTC
V gene: TRBV7-9; J gene: TRBJ1-1; D gene: TRBD1; clone size: NA; CDR3 protein: CASSLRGLRNTEAFF; CDR3 DNA: TGTGCCAGCAGCTTAAGGGGGCTTAGGAACACTGAAGCTTTCTTT
V gene: TRBV6-5; J gene: TRBJ1-2; D gene: NA; clone size: few; CDR3 protein: CASQGLRGNLGGYTF; CDR3 DNA: TGTGCCAGCCAAGGGCTGCGGGGAAATTTGGGAGGCTACACCTTC
V gene: TRBV4-3; J gene: TRBJ2-7; D gene: TRBD1; clone size: NA; CDR3 protein: CASSQGDSYEQYF; CDR3 DNA: TGCGCCAGCAGCCAAGGGGACAGCTACGAGCAGTACTTC